A single sample is the source of the 16 T cell receptor beta chains below, sequenced in a study of early T cells in non-severe SARS-CoV-2 infection. TCRdb recomputed calls from the 5' RACE reads with MiXCR, one row per CDR3 protein. The sample yields around 37,000 distinct CDR3 sequences, about 10% seen once. Sequences were obtained from whole blood. The receptor source for this set is an adult who was a healthcare worker with PCR-confirmed SARS-CoV-2 infection or an uninfected control (not recorded which).

This clonotype was picked up many times. J is TRBJ2-7 and V is TRBV29-1; the match to TRBD1 covers 8 bases. CDR3 length: 14 residues. Germline CDR1 reads SQVTM; CDR2 reads ANQGSEA. With 4 bases clipped from V and 5 bases from J, the junction kept 10 bases outside the gene matches. CDR3 coding DNA: TGCAGCGTTGCAGGACAGGGAACCCCTCACGAGCAGTACTTC. Its protein product is CSVAGQGTPHEQYF.

This clonotype was counted ten times or more. This chain uses TRBV2 with TRBJ1-5; D is perhaps TRBD1 (6 bases). Trimming removed 6 bases at V and 10 bases at J, with 19 bases between. The CDR3 totals 14 residues. Germline V CDR1 and CDR2: SNHLY, FYNNEI. The CDR3 loop reads CASRDGTRISPQHF. The CDR3 region has the DNA TGTGCCAGCAGGGACGGGACACGGATATCTCCCCAGCATTTT.

This clonotype has a handful of counts. V is TRBV27 and J is TRBJ1-5; TRBD1 is a possible D gene (6 bases). The CDR3 loop spans 17 amino acids. CDR1 and CDR2 from the germline V gene are MNHEY and SMNVEV (reference sequence). V shed 3 bases and J shed 1 base, with 16 bases lying between them. The CDR3 region has the DNA TGTGCCAGCAGTTTTTCCAGGGACATAGGAAGCAATCAGCCCCAGCATTTT. Its protein product is CASSFSRDIGSNQPQHF.

This clonotype was detected ten times or more. The rearrangement uses TRBV6-2 or TRBV6-3 and TRBJ2-7, with no clear D. The CDR3 is made up of 14 amino acids. CDR1 and CDR2 from the germline V gene are MNHEY and SVGEGT. V lost 6 bases, J lost 0 bases, and 12 bases lay in between. CDR3 bases: TGTGCCAGCAGCCCCAGGCCAAGCTCCTACGAGCAGTACTTC. Translation: CASSPRPSSYEQYF.

The chain combines TRBV29-1 with TRBJ1-2, with unresolved D. CDR1 and CDR2 (germline): SQVTM, ANQGSEA. The CDR3 runs to 12 residues. Trimming cost V 6 bases and J 12 bases, with 20 bases left between them. CDR3 coding DNA: TGCAGCGTACGCCCGGTGAGGATGGAAAACACCTTC. Residues: CSVRPVRMENTF. Based on the CDR3 plus reference TRBV29-1 and TRBJ1-2, the full variable domain is SAVISQKPSRDICQRGTSLTIQCQVDSQVTMMFWYRQQPGQSLTLIATANQGSEATYESGFVIDKFPISRPNLTFSTLTVSNMSPEDSSIYLCSVRPVRMENTFGSGTRLTVV.

This rearrangement joins TRBV10-3 to TRBJ1-1, with 7 bases fitting TRBD1. V lost 5 bases and J lost 3; bases outside the gene matches: 9. Germline V gene lookup returns CDR1 ENHRY and CDR2 SYGVKD. The CDR3 is 15 residues long. The CDR3 is CAISSGGDRHTEAFF. DNA for the CDR3: TGTGCCATCAGTTCAGGGGGGGATAGGCACACTGAAGCTTTCTTT.

Of note for this clonotype: With a much larger clone just one base away, this may be a read error. Here the CDR3 omits its conserved ending phenylalanine or tryptophan, so a read error is the likely source. The rearrangement joins TRBV7-9 to TRBJ1-6; no clear D. The V end was cut by 1 base, the J end by 5 bases, with 6 bases between. The CDR3 covers 14 residues. The germline V gene encodes CDR1 SEHNR and CDR2 FQNEAQ (reference sequence). The CDR3 loop reads CASSLGQDNSPLHL. The DNA of the CDR3 is TGTGCCAGCAGCTTAGGGCAGGATAATTCACCCCTCCACCTT.

This clonotype has ten or more counts. The genes are TRBV6-5 and TRBJ2-7; D call uncertain. Trimming removed 6 bases from V and 4 bases from J, with 10 bases in between. The CDR3 length is 12 residues. Germline V gene data show CDR1 as MNHEY and CDR2 as SVGAGI. The CDR3 bases are TGTGCCAGCAGCACCCTGGGGTACGAGCAGTACTTC. Its translation: CASSTLGYEQYF.

This clonotype was seen more than once but under ten times. The chain has TRBV7-8 and TRBJ1-6; perhaps TRBD1 as D (5 bases). The length of the CDR3 is 14 residues. Germline V gene lookup returns CDR1 SGHVS and CDR2 FQNEAQ. V lost 1 base and J 10 bases, leaving 11 bases between the germline ends. CDR3 coding DNA: TGTGCCAGCAGCTTAGTTGGGGGAAACTCACCCCTCCACTTT. It translates to CASSLVGGNSPLHF.

This clonotype came up many times. The gene calls are TRBV11-2 and TRBJ2-1; 11 bases are shared with TRBD1. Trimming cost V 1 base and J 5 bases; bases outside gene matches: 4. Germline lookup yields CDR1 SGHAT and CDR2 FQNNGV. CDR3 size: 16 residues. CDR3 residues: CASSLAPGQGDNEQFF. CDR3 nucleotide sequence: TGTGCCAGCAGCTTAGCGCCGGGACAGGGGGACAATGAGCAGTTCTTC.

The gene calls are TRBV27 and TRBJ1-2; 7 bases match TRBD1. This CDR3 contains 15 residues. CDR1 and CDR2 from the germline V gene are MNHEY and SMNVEV (reference sequence). V was clipped by 11 bases and J by 0 bases; unmatched bases: 12. This CDR3 reads CASRQSQGSNYGYTF. In DNA, the CDR3 is TGTGCCTCCAGACAATCACAGGGGTCTAACTATGGCTACACCTTC.

This chain uses TRBV20-1 with TRBJ2-1, with 10 nucleotides matching TRBD2. V was clipped by 3 bases and J by 0 bases; unmatched bases: 8. The length of the CDR3 is 17 residues. Germline CDR1 DFQATT, CDR2 SNEGSKA (reference sequence). In DNA, the CDR3 is TGCAGTGCTAGGGCTAGCGGGGGCCGAAGCTCCTACAATGAGCAGTTCTTC. Its protein is CSARASGGRSSYNEQFF.

The chain has TRBV7-8 and TRBJ2-7; perhaps TRBD2 as D (5 bases). Deletions cut 3 bases from V and 0 bases from J, with 6 bases between. CDR3 size: 13 residues. Germline CDR1 SGHVS, CDR2 FQNEAQ. CDR3 in amino acids: CASSFGDSYEQYF. CDR3 nucleotide sequence: TGTGCCAGCAGCTTCGGGGACTCCTACGAGCAGTACTTC. Looking up the rest from reference TRBV7-8 and TRBJ2-7 gives the full variable domain: GAGVSQSPRYKVAKRGQDVALRCDPISGHVSLFWYQQALGQGPEFLTYFQNEAQLDKSGLPSDRFFAERPEGSVSTLKIQRTQQEDSAVYLCASSFGDSYEQYFGPGTRLTVT.

This clonotype appeared many times. This chain uses TRBV5-6 with TRBJ2-1; no clear D. Germline V CDR1 and CDR2: SGHDT, YYEEEE. V was shortened by 0 bases and J by 8 bases, with 6 bases between the two germline ends. This CDR3 comprises 12 residues. The CDR3, as DNA: TGTGCCAGCAGCTTGGTAGAGCATGAGCAGTTCTTC. The encoded protein is CASSLVEHEQFF.

This sequence joins TRBV29-1 and TRBJ2-7; TRBD1 agrees at 10 bases. J was trimmed by 6 bases and V by 7 bases; bases with no gene match: 3. Germline V gene sequence: CDR1 SQVTM, CDR2 ANQGSEA. This CDR3 region has 11 residues. CDR3 amino acids: CSARDRGEQYF. The CDR3 DNA reads TGCAGCGCCCGGGACAGGGGCGAGCAGTACTTC.

This clonotype was counted at least ten times. The CDR3 here is CSARDKGIYGYTF. Written as DNA, the CDR3 is TGCAGTGCTAGAGATAAGGGGATCTATGGCTACACCTTC. The chain employs TRBV20-1 and TRBJ1-2, with D possibly matching TRBD1 (5 bases). Trimming stripped 0 bases from V and 4 bases from J, with 9 bases between. The CDR3 runs to 13 residues. Germline CDR1 and CDR2: DFQATT and SNEGSKA (reference sequence).